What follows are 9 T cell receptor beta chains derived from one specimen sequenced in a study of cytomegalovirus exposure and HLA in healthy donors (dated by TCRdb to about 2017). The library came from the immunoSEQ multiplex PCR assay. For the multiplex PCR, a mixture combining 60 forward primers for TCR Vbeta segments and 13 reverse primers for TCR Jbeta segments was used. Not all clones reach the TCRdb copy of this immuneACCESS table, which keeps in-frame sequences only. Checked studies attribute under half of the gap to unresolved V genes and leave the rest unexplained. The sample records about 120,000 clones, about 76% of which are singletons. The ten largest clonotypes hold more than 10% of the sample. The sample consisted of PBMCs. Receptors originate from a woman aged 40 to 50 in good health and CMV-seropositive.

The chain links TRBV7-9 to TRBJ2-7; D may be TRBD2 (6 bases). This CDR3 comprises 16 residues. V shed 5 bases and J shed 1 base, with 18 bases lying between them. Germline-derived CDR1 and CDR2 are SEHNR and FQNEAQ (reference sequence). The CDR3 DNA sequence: TGTGCCAGCAGCACGGGGGTAGGAAGGACATCCTACGAGCAGTACTTC. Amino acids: CASSTGVGRTSYEQYF.

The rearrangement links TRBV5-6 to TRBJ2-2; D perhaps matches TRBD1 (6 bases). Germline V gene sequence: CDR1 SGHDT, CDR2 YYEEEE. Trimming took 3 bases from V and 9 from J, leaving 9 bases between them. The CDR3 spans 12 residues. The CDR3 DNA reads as TGTGCCAGCAGCTGGGGGCTCTGGGAGCTGTTTTTT. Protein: CASSWGLWELFF.

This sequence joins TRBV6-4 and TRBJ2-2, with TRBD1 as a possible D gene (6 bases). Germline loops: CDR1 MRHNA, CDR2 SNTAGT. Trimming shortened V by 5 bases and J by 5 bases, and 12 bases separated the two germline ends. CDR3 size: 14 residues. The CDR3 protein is CASSPQGWTGELFF. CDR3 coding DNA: TGTGCCAGCAGTCCTCAGGGGTGGACCGGGGAGCTGTTTTTT.

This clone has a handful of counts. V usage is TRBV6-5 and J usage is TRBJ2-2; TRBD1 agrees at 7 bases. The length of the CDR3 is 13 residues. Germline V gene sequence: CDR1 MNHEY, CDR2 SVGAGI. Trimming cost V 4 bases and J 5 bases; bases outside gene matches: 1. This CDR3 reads CASSSGGTGELFF. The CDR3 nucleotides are TGTGCCAGCAGTTCAGGGGGTACCGGGGAGCTGTTTTTT.

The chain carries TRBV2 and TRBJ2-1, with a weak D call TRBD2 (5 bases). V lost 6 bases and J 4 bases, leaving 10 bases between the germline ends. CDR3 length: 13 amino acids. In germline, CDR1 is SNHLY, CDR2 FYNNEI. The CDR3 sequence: CASRPGVYNEQFF. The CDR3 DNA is TGTGCCAGCAGGCCCGGGGTATACAATGAGCAGTTCTTC.

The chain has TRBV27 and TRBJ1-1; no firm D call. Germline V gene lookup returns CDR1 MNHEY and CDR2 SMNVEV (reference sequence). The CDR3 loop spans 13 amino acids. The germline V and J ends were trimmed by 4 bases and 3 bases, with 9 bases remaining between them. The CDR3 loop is CASSSSADTEAFF. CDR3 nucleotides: TGTGCCAGCAGTTCCTCCGCGGACACTGAAGCTTTCTTT.

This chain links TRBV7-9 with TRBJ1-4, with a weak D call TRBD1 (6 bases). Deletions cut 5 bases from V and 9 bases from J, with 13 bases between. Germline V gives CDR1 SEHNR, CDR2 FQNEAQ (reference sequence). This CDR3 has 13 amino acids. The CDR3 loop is CASSPDSYQKLFF. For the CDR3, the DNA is TGTGCCAGCAGCCCGGACAGTTATCAAAAACTGTTTTTT.

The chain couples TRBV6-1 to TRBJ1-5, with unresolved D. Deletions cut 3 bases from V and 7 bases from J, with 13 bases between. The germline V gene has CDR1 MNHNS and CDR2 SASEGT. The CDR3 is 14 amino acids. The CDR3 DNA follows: TGTGCCAGCAGTGACCCTATGAGAGGGCAGCCCCAGCATTTT. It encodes CASSDPMRGQPQHF.

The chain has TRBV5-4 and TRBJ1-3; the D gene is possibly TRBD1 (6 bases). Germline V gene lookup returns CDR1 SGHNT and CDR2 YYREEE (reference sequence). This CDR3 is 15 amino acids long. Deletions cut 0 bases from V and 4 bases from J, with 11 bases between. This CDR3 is CASSLAGARGNTIYF. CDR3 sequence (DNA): TGTGCCAGCAGCTTGGCAGGGGCTAGGGGAAACACCATATATTTT.